This paragraph covers one T cell receptor beta chain sequence. The table came from immunoSEQ multiplex PCR; TCRdb's copy has only in-frame clones and leaves some out. This table has approximately 140,000 clones, roughly 90% appearing once. The data were taken from a study of blood T cell repertoires in COVID-19. This CDR3 has 16 residues. Trimming removed 0 bases from V and 10 bases from J; junction bases left unmatched: 8. Germline V CDR1 and CDR2: SGHDT, YYEEEE. The chain uses TRBV5-6 and TRBJ1-6, with 9 bases lining up with TRBD1. Source material: PBMCs or T cells enriched from blood (not recorded which). The receptor comes from a woman aged 25 to 39 with acute COVID-19. CDR3 sequence reads: CASSLGEQGASSPLHF. The DNA for the CDR3 is TGTGCCAGCAGCTTGGGGGAACAGGGGGCTAGCTCACCCCTCCACTTT.